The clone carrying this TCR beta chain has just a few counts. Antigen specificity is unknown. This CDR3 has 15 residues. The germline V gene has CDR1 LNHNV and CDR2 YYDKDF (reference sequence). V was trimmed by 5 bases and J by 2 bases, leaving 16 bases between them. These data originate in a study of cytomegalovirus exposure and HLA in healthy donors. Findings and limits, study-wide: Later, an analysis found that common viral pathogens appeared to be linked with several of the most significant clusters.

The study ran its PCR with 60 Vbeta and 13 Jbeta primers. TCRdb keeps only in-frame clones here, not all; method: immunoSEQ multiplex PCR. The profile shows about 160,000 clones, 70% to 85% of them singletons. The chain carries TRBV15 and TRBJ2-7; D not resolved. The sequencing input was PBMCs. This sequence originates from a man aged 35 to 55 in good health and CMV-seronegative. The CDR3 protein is CATSLTTDDTYEQYF. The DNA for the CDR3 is TGTGCCACCAGCCTAACCACAGACGACACCTACGAGCAGTACTTC.